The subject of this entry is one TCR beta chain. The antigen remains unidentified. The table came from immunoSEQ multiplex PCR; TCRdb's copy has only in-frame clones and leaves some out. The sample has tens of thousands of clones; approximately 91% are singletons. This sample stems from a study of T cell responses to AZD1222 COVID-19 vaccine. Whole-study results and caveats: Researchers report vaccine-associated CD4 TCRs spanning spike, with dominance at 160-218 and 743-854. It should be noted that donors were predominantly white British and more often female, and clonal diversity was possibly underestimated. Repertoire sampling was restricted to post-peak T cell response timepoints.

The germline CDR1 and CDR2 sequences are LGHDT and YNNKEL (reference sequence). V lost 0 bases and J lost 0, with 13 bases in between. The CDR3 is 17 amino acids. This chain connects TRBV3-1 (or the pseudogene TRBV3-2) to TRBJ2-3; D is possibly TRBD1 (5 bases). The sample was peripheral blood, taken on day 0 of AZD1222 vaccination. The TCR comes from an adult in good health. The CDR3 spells CASSQDRQTSSTDTQYF. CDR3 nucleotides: TGTGCCAGCAGCCAAGACCGACAGACCTCTAGCACAGATACGCAGTATTTT.